Each of the 22 T cell receptor beta chains below was sequenced from the same sample in a study of blood T cell repertoires in COVID-19. Using immunoSEQ multiplex PCR, the repertoire was profiled, and TCRdb retains in-frame clones only, with some absent. The sample holds about 250,000 clones, around 90% seen once. Sequencing was carried out using peripheral blood. These receptors all stem from a woman between 40 and 55 years old who had recovered from COVID-19.

The chain recombines TRBV15 with TRBJ2-5; TRBD1 aligns across 8 bases. With V trimmed by 0 bases and J by 7 bases, 7 bases remained unmatched. Germline-derived CDR1 and CDR2 are LNHNV and YYDKDF (reference sequence). CDR3 size: 15 residues. CDR3 sequence: CATSREDRGLSTQYF. CDR3 in DNA: TGTGCCACCAGCAGAGAAGACAGGGGTCTGTCGACCCAGTACTTC.

Only one count was recorded for this clone. The chain carries TRBV4-1 and TRBJ2-7; a possible D gene is TRBD2 (6 bases). The ends were cut back, 1 base at V and 5 bases at J, with 15 bases in the middle. This CDR3 region has 15 residues. The germline V gene has CDR1 MGHRA and CDR2 YSYEKL. CDR3 residues: CASSQGGWGGDEQYF. The DNA for the CDR3 is TGCGCCAGCAGCCAAGGAGGATGGGGAGGAGACGAGCAGTACTTC.

The chain has TRBV21-1 and TRBJ2-7; the table's D call TRBD1 went unverified against the DNA. TRBV21-1 is a documented pseudogene. CDR3 length: 16 amino acids. Written as DNA, the CDR3 is TGTGCCAGCAGCAAACGGGACAGGGTTGTGTCCTACGAGCAGTACTTC. Translated, it gives CASSKRDRVVSYEQYF.

The chain has TRBV10-3 and TRBJ1-2; D remains ambiguous. There are 12 residues in the CDR3. Trimming took 4 bases from V and 6 from J, leaving 9 bases between them. CDR1 and CDR2 from the germline V gene are ENHRY and SYGVKD. CDR3 nucleotide sequence: TGTGCCATCAGTGGCGGAGGTCATGGCTACACCTTC. As protein: CAISGGGHGYTF.

The rearrangement links TRBV4-1 to TRBJ2-2; 7 bases are shared with TRBD1. Germline V gives CDR1 MGHRA, CDR2 YSYEKL. The CDR3 runs 15 residues. V was pared by 0 bases and J by 8 bases, with 6 bases of the junction left unmatched. CDR3 DNA: TGCGCCAGCAGCCAAGACGGACAGGTACCGGGGGAGCTGTTTTTT. It is translated as CASSQDGQVPGELFF.

This chain connects TRBV12-5 to TRBJ1-1; tentatively, D is TRBD1 (5 bases). The CDR3 extends over 14 amino acids. Germline V gene sequence: CDR1 LGHNT, CDR2 FRNRAP. V gave up 7 bases and J gave up 5 bases, with 17 bases separating them. The CDR3 sequence: CASELGASTTEAFF. In DNA, the CDR3 is TGTGCTAGTGAATTAGGGGCCTCGACGACTGAAGCTTTCTTT.

The V call is TRBV11-2, the J call TRBJ2-6; the D is unclear. The germline CDR1 and CDR2 sequences are SGHAT and FQNNGV. The CDR3 has 13 amino acids. V lost 6 bases, J lost 1 base, and 4 bases lay in between. DNA for the CDR3: TGTGCCAGCAGGGCATCTGGGGCCAACGTCCTGACTTTC. This codes for CASRASGANVLTF. Combining the CDR3 with reference TRBV11-2 and TRBJ2-6 gives the whole variable domain EAGVAQSPRYKIIEKRQSVAFWCNPISGHATLYWYQQILGQGPKLLIQFQNNGVVDDSQLPKDRFSAERLKGVDSTLKIQPAKLEDSAVYLCASRASGANVLTFGAGSRLTVL.

The CDR3 reads CASSFQPQTAEAFF. The CDR3 nucleotides are TGTGCCAGCAGTTTCCAGCCCCAGACAGCCGAAGCTTTCTTT. The chain combines TRBV27 with TRBJ1-1; D is possibly TRBD1 (5 bases). The CDR3 sequence is 14 residues long. Trimming took off 3 bases at V and 8 bases at J, with 16 bases between the two ends. Germline V lookup: CDR1 MNHEY, CDR2 SMNVEV (reference sequence).

The rearrangement joins TRBV4-1 to TRBJ2-3; D is uncertain. The CDR3 length is 14 residues. Germline lookup yields CDR1 MGHRA and CDR2 YSYEKL. V lost 2 bases to trimming and J lost 4 bases, with 10 bases between them. The CDR3 nucleotides read TGCGCCAGCAGCCAACCGACTGGTGCAGATACGCAGTATTTT. This gives the protein CASSQPTGADTQYF.

The chain combines TRBV27 with TRBJ1-4, with D possibly being TRBD1 (5 bases). CDR1 and CDR2 from the germline V gene are MNHEY and SMNVEV (reference sequence). Trimming pared 6 bases from V and 5 bases from J, leaving 19 bases between. The CDR3 runs 16 residues. The CDR3 DNA follows: TGTGCCAGCAGCCTAGGCGCGCAGGGATTCAATGAAAAACTGTTTTTT. Protein sequence: CASSLGAQGFNEKLFF.

V is TRBV3-1 (or the pseudogene TRBV3-2) and J is TRBJ2-1; tentatively, D is TRBD1 (6 bases). This CDR3 region has 14 residues. Trimming pared 2 bases from V and 5 bases from J, leaving 10 bases between. Looked up from germline, CDR1 is LGHDT and CDR2 is YNNKEL (reference sequence). Here the CDR3 DNA reads TGTGCCAGCAGCCAAAGGGGACACAACAATGAGCAGTTCTTC. Encoded protein: CASSQRGHNNEQFF.

This chain joins TRBV19 and TRBJ2-5, with TRBD1 matching 8 bases. Germline V lookup: CDR1 LNHDA, CDR2 SQIVND (reference sequence). The CDR3 is made up of 16 amino acids. V lost 1 base, J lost 1 base, and 5 bases stayed unmatched. The CDR3 coding sequence is TGTGCCAGTAGTATAGGGACCGGGACAGGCCAAGAGACCCAGTACTTC. Its translation is CASSIGTGTGQETQYF.

The chain carries TRBV7-2 and TRBJ1-4; D may be TRBD1 (6 bases). Germline loops: CDR1 SGHTA, CDR2 FQGNSA. V was shortened by 0 bases and J by 8 bases, with 16 bases between the two germline ends. The CDR3 is 16 amino acids. The CDR3 region has the DNA TGTGCCAGCAGCTTAGCATCCTCTCCAGGGGTCGAAAAACTGTTTTTT. It translates to CASSLASSPGVEKLFF.

The chain links TRBV27 to TRBJ2-7; 7 nucleotides agree with TRBD1. Germline V CDR1 and CDR2: MNHEY, SMNVEV (reference sequence). J was trimmed by 6 bases and V by 1 base; bases with no gene match: 0. The CDR3 length is 12 residues. The CDR3 here is CASSLYRGEQYF. In nucleotides, the CDR3 is TGTGCCAGCAGTTTATACAGGGGCGAGCAGTACTTC.

The chain couples TRBV9 to TRBJ2-7, with D possibly TRBD2 on 6 matching bases. The V gene lost 3 bases and the J gene lost 5 bases, with 12 bases spanning the gap. This CDR3 is built from 13 residues. Germline V gives CDR1 SGDLS, CDR2 YYNGEE. In nucleotides, the CDR3 is TGTGCCAGCAGCGGCGGAGGGCTCGACGAGCAGTACTTC. Protein product: CASSGGGLDEQYF. Full variable domain (rest looked up from reference TRBV9 and TRBJ2-7): DSGVTQTPKHLITATGQRVTLRCSPRSGDLSVYWYQQSLDQGLQFLIQYYNGEERAKGNILERFSAQQFPDLHSELNLSSLELGDSALYFCASSGGGLDEQYFGPGTRLTVT.

V and J are TRBV28 and TRBJ2-7; 7 positions agree with TRBD1. V shed 10 bases, J shed 3 bases, and the junction held 9 bases outside the gene matches. This CDR3 spans 13 amino acids. Germline V gene lookup returns CDR1 MDHEN and CDR2 SYDVKM. CDR3 sequence: CATTQGVGYEQYF. CDR3 DNA sequence: TGTGCCACCACCCAGGGGGTTGGCTACGAGCAGTACTTC.

This clone showed up just once. The chain links TRBV10-3 to TRBJ2-1; weak D call: TRBD2 (6 bases). The CDR3 has 15 amino acids. The V gene's germline CDR1 is ENHRY and CDR2 SYGVKD. V dropped 5 bases and J dropped 3 bases, with 14 bases sitting between them. The CDR3 sequence: CAISRTWGDYNEQFF. Written as DNA, the CDR3 is TGTGCCATCAGTCGGACTTGGGGGGACTACAATGAGCAGTTCTTC.

Here the CDR3 DNA reads TGTGCCAGCTCCCCCAGGACCCTTGAGGGCACTGAAGCTTTCTTT. It is translated as CASSPRTLEGTEAFF. The chain combines TRBV18 with TRBJ1-1; no clear D. Germline CDR1 KGHSH, CDR2 LQKENI. V was shortened by 6 bases and J by 4 bases, with 18 bases between the two germline ends. The CDR3 sequence is 15 residues long.

This chain links TRBV24-1 with TRBJ2-7; possible D gene TRBD1, 6 bases. This CDR3 is 14 amino acids long. V gave up 4 bases and J gave up 5 bases, with 14 bases separating them. In germline, CDR1 is KGHDR, CDR2 SFDVKD. CDR3 bases: TGTGCCACCAGTGAGGGGCTTCAGGGGAACGAGCAGTACTTC. Encoded protein: CATSEGLQGNEQYF.

This clone was picked up many times. The rearrangement uses TRBV11-3 and TRBJ2-1; 13 nucleotides match TRBD2. The CDR3 runs 16 residues. Germline assignment: CDR1 SGHNT and CDR2 YENEEA. Unmatched junction bases numbered 5, after V lost 5 bases and J lost 4 bases. The CDR3 is CASSAGTSGIYNEQFF. The CDR3, as DNA: TGTGCCAGCAGCGCCGGGACTAGCGGGATTTACAATGAGCAGTTCTTC.

CDR3 coding DNA: TGTGCCAGCAGCGTCCAGGGTGCAGATACGCAGTATTTT. It specifies CASSVQGADTQYF. The gene calls are TRBV9 and TRBJ2-3, with D possibly matching TRBD1 (5 bases). The CDR3 is 13 amino acids. Germline V CDR1 and CDR2: SGDLS, YYNGEE. Between the trimmed V and J ends, which lost 2 bases and 4 bases, there was a span of 8 bases. The complete variable domain, with remaining parts taken from reference TRBV9 and TRBJ2-3, reads DSGVTQTPKHLITATGQRVTLRCSPRSGDLSVYWYQQSLDQGLQFLIQYYNGEERAKGNILERFSAQQFPDLHSELNLSSLELGDSALYFCASSVQGADTQYFGPGTRLTVL.

The table lists this clone with a count of one. CDR3 sequence: CASSSTLAGGPGTDTQYF. DNA for the CDR3: TGCGCCAGCAGCTCAACCCTAGCGGGAGGGCCGGGCACAGATACGCAGTATTTT. This sequence joins TRBV5-1 and TRBJ2-3, with 12 nucleotides matching TRBD2. The CDR3 sequence is 18 residues long. CDR1 is SGHRS, CDR2 YFSETQ, per germline. The V segment lost 3 bases and the J segment 1 base; nucleotides outside the gene matches: 9.